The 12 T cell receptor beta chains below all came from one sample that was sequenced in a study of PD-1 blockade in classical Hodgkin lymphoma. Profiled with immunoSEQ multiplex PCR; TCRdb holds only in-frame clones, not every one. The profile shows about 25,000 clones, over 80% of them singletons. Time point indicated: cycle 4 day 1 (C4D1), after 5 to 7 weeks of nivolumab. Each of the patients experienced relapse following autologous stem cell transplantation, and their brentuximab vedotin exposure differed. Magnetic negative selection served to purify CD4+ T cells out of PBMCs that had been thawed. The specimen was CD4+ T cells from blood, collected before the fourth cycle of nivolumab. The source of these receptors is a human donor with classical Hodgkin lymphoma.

Here the CDR3 DNA reads TGTGCCAGCAGCTTCAGCAGCATGAACACTGAAGCTTTCTTT. This sequence encodes CASSFSSMNTEAFF. This rearrangement joins TRBV7-3 to TRBJ1-1; D gene unclear. The CDR3 length is 14 residues. Trimming removed 3 bases from V and 0 bases from J, with 8 bases in between. CDR1 is SGHTA, CDR2 FQGTGA, per germline.

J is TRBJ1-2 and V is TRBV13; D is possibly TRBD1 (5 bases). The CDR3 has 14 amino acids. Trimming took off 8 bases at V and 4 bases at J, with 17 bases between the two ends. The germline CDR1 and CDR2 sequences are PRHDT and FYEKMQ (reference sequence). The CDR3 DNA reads TGTGCCAGCGAAAGGTGGCCAGGGCTCTATGGCTACACCTTC. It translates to CASERWPGLYGYTF.

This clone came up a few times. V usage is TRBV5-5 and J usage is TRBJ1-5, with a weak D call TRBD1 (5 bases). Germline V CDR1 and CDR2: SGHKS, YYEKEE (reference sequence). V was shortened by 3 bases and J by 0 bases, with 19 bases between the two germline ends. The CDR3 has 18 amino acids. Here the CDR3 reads CASSSRQPLRYSNQPQHF. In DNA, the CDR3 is TGTGCCAGCAGCTCTAGACAGCCTCTGAGGTATAGCAATCAGCCCCAGCATTTT.

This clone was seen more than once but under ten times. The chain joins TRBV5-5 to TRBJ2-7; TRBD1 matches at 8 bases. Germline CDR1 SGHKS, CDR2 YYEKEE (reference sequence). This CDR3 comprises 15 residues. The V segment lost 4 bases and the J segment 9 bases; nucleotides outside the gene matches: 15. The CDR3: CASSLQPGQEMPQYF. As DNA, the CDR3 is TGTGCCAGCAGCCTGCAACCGGGACAGGAAATGCCGCAGTACTTC. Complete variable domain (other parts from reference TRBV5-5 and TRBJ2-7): DAGVTQSPTHLIKTRGQQVTLRCSPISGHKSVSWYQQVLGQGPQFIFQYYEKEERGRGNFPDRFSARQFPNYSSELNVNALLLGDSALYLCASSLQPGQEMPQYFGPGTRLTVT.

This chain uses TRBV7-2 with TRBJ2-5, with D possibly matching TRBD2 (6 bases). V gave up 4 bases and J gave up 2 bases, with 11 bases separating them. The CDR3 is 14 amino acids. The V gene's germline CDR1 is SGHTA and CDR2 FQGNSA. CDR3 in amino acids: CASSSGTLQETQYF. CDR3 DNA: TGTGCCAGCAGCTCTGGGACTCTACAAGAGACCCAGTACTTC.

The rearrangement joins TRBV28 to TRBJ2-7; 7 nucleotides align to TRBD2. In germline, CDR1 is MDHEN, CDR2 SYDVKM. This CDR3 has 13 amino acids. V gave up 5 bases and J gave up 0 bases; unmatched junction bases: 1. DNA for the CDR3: TGTGCCAGCAGTGGGGACTACTCCTACGAGCAGTACTTC. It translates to CASSGDYSYEQYF.

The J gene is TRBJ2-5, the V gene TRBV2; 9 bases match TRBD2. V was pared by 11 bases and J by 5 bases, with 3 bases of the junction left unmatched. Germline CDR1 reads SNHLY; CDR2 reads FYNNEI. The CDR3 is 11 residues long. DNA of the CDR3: TGTGCCGGAGGACTAGCGGAGACCCAGTACTTC. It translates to CAGGLAETQYF.

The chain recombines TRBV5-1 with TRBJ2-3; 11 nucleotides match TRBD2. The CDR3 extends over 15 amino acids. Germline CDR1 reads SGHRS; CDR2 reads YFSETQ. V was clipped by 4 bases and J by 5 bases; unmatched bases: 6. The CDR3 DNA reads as TGCGCCAGCAGCCTGGGACTAGCGGCTTTAGATACGCAGTATTTT. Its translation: CASSLGLAALDTQYF. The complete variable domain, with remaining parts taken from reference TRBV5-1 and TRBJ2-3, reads KAGVTQTPRYLIKTRGQQVTLSCSPISGHRSVSWYQQTPGQGLQFLFEYFSETQRNKGNFPGRFSGRQFSNSRSEMNVSTLELGDSALYLCASSLGLAALDTQYFGPGTRLTVL.

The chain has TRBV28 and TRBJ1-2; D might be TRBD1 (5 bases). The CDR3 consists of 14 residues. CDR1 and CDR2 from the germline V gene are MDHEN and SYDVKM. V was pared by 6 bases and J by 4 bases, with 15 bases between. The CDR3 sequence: CASRLHGDGYGYTF. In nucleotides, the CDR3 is TGTGCCAGCAGACTTCACGGGGACGGCTATGGCTACACCTTC.

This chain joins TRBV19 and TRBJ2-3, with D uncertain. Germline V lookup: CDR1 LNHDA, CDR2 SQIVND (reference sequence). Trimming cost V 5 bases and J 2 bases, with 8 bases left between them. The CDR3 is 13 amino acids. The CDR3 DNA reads TGTGCCAGTAGTCCAGGAGACACAGATACGCAGTATTTT. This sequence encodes CASSPGDTDTQYF.

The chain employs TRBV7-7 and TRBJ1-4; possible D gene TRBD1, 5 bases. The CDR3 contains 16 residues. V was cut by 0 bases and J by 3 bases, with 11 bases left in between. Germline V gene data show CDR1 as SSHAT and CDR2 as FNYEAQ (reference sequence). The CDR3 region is CASSLAFWGANEKLFF. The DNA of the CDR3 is TGTGCCAGCAGCTTAGCATTCTGGGGGGCTAATGAAAAACTGTTTTTT.

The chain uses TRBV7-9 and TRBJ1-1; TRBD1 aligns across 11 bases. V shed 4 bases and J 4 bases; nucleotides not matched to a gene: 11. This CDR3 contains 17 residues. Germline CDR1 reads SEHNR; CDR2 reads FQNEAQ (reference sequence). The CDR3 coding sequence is TGTGCCAGCAGCTCATTCCGGGACAGGGGGTGGGTCACTGAAGCTTTCTTT. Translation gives CASSSFRDRGWVTEAFF.